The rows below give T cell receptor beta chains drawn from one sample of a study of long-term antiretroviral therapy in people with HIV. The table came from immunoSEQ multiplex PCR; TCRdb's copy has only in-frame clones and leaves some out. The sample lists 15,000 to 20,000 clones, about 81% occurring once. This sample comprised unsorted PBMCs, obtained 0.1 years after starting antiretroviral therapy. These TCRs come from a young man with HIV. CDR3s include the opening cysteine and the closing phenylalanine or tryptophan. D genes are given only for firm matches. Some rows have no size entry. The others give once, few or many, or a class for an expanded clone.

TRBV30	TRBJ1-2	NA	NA	TGTGCCTGGGCCGAGGGGGGCTGGTGGGGCTATGGCTACACCTTC	CAWAEGGWWGYGYTF
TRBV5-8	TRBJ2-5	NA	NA	TGTGCCAGCAGCTTTTTGTGGGGCTTCGAGACCCAGTACTTC	CASSFLWGFETQYF
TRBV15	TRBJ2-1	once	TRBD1	TGTGCCACCAGCGGGTGGGACAGCTCCTACAATGAGCAGTTCTTC	CATSGWDSSYNEQFF
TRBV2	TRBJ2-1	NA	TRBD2	TGTGCCAGCGAGCGTAGCGGGAGTGTTTACAATGAGCAGTTCTTC	CASERSGSVYNEQFF
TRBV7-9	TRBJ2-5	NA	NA	TGTGCCAGCAGCTCGGGGTTAGGAGAGACCCAGTACTTC	CASSSGLGETQYF
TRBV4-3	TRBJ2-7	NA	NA	TGCGCCAGCAGCCAAGATAAGGAGGACGAGCAGTACTTC	CASSQDKEDEQYF
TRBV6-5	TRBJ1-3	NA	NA	TGTGCCAGCAGGAACGGAAACACCATATATTTT	CASRNGNTIYF
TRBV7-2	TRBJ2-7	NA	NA	TGTGCCAGCAGCCCCGAGCCCTACGAGCAGTACTTC	CASSPEPYEQYF
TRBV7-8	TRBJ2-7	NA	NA	TGTGCCAGCAGCTTCCAAACAGGTGCCTCCTACGAGCAGTACTTC	CASSFQTGASYEQYF
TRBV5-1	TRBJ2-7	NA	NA	TGCGCCAGCAGCCCCAGCCATAAATCCTACGAGCAGTACTTC	CASSPSHKSYEQYF
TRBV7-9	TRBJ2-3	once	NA	TGTGCCAGCAGCCCAGGGCCCACAGATACGCAGTATTTT	CASSPGPTDTQYF
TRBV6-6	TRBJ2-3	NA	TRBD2	TGTGCCAGCCGGGCAAGCGGGGGAGCCACAGATACGCAGTATTTT	CASRASGGATDTQYF
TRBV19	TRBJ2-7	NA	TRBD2	TGTGCCAGTATCCTAGCGGGAGAGGGTCGCGAGCAGTACTTC	CASILAGEGREQYF
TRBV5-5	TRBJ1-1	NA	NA	TGTGCCAGCAGCTTGGTTTCAGGGGTGAACACTGAAGCTTTCTTT	CASSLVSGVNTEAFF